This TCR beta chain is from a study of cytomegalovirus exposure and HLA in healthy donors. Turning to the study itself: HLA-typed donors contributed 65 million to 95 million unique TCRs, which were held in an early data release.

This CDR3 comprises 14 residues. From germline, CDR1 is GTSNPN and CDR2 SVGIG (reference sequence). The V gene lost 4 bases and the J gene lost 7 bases, with 14 bases spanning the gap. This clone was recorded once. Its antigen is still unknown. These donors counted as nominally healthy when sampled, but unrecorded immune exposures were likely. The PCR contained 60 Vbeta and 13 Jbeta primers. Sequencing used immunoSEQ multiplex PCR; TCRdb keeps in-frame clones, though not all of them. The sample has 230,000 or so clones; approximately 91% are singletons. General observations from the study: In presence/absence analyses, roughly uniform sequencing depth across donors was assumed. TCR beta sequences reportedly predicted most subjects' HLA-A and HLA-B alleles accurately.

This rearrangement joins TRBV30 to TRBJ1-6; tentative D call: TRBD1 (6 bases). The TCR comes from a girl aged 2 to 9 in good health and CMV-seronegative. The sequenced sample consisted of PBMCs. The CDR3 DNA is TGTGCCTGGAAGAACAGGGTAGAGAATTCACCCCTCCACTTT. As protein: CAWKNRVENSPLHF.